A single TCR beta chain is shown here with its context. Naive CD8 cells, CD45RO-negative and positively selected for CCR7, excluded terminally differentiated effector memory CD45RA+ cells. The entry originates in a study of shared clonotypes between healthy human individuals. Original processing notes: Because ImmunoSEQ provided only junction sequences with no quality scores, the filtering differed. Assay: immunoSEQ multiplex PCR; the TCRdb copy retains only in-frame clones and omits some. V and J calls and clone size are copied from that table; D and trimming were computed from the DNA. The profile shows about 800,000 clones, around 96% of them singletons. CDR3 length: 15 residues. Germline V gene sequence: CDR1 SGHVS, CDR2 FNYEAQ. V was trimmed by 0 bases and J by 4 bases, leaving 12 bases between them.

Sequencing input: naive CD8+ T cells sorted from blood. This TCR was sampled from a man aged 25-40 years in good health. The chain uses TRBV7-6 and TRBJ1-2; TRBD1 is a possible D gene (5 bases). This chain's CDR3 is CASSLAGTRGYGYTF. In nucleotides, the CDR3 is TGTGCCAGCAGCTTAGCGGGCACTAGGGGCTATGGCTACACCTTC.